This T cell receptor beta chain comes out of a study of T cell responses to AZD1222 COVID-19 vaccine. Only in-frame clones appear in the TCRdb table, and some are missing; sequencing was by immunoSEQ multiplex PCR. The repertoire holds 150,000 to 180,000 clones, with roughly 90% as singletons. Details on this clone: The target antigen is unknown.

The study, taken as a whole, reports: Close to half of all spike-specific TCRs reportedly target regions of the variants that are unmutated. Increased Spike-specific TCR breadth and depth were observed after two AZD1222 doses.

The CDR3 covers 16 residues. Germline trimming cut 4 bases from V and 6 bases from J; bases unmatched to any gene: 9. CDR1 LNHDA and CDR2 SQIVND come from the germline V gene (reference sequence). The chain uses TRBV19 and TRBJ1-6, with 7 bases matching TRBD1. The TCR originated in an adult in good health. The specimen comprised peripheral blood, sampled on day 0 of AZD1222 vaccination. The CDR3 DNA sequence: TGTGCCAGTAGTAGTCCTGGGGGACAGTTTAATTCACCCCTCCACTTT. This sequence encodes CASSSPGGQFNSPLHF.